The clone carrying this T cell receptor (beta chain) has more than one count but fewer than ten. These data are taken from a study of human T cells and chemical hapten exposure. Specified time point: patch test 1, 2 weeks after DPC sensitization. Treatment described: therapeutic diphenylcyclopropenone sensitization with weekly scalp DPC. Blood draws came before every patch-test application. Every donor had alopecia and was 18 to 70 years old; all were suitable for DPC. Germline V gene sequence: CDR1 MGHRA, CDR2 YSYEKL. Trimming pared 7 bases from V and 4 bases from J, leaving 14 bases between. CDR3 size: 15 residues. Separate cDNA molecules received unique molecular identifiers, which the library attached to them. MiXCR was run by TCRdb on the RACE reads, yielding one entry per CDR3 protein. The table lists around 120,000 distinct CDR3 sequences, about 10% of them singletons, with roughly 3.5% in the top ten.

J is TRBJ1-6 and V is TRBV4-1, with D unresolved. This sequence originates from a middle-aged woman with alopecia areata. Some clones in this sample may be carry-over from other donors' samples. The specimen was whole blood, collected in connection with sensitization to the hapten diphenylcyclopropenone (DPC). CDR3 DNA sequence: TGCGCCAGCACCTCGCTGGGGATTTATAATTCACCCCTCCACTTT. Amino acid sequence: CASTSLGIYNSPLHF.